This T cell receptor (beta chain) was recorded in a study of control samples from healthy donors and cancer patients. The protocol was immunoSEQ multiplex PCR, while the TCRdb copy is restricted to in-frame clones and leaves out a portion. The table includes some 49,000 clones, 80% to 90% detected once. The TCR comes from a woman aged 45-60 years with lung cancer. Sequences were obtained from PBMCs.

The CDR3 here is CASSNYPGRTNTEAFF. The CDR3 DNA sequence: TGTGCCAGCTCAAACTATCCGGGACGGACGAACACTGAAGCTTTCTTT. This chain links TRBV18 with TRBJ1-1, with D perhaps TRBD1 (5 bases). The germline CDR1 and CDR2 sequences are KGHSH and LQKENI. Deletions cut 5 bases from V and 1 base from J, with 17 bases between. The CDR3 length is 16 residues.